The entry below describes one T cell receptor (beta chain). Its matching antigen is unknown. This sample was taken from a study of cytomegalovirus exposure and HLA in healthy donors. The overall study: Just over 80% of approximately 400 genotyped donors fell in the Caucasian-associated ancestry cluster. Overall study results and limits: Later analysis identified several of the most significant clusters that appeared linked to common viral pathogens.

Healthy donors of bone marrow made up the group. The PCR contained 60 Vbeta and 13 Jbeta primers. Data came from immunoSEQ multiplex PCR; TCRdb stores just in-frame clones and leaves some out. The repertoire consists of roughly 200,000 clones, with approximately 70% occurring once and the leading ten covering about 2.5%. The CDR3 length is 13 residues. Trimming at V came to 4 bases and at J to 3 bases, leaving 2 bases not matched to a gene. The germline V gene encodes CDR1 SNHLY and CDR2 FYNNEI. The sample comprised PBMCs. The chain employs TRBV2 and TRBJ1-2; TRBD1 aligns across 7 bases. This clonotype originated in a man aged 40-49 years in good health and CMV-seropositive. CDR3 sequence: CASSGGTDYGYTF. Here the CDR3 DNA reads TGTGCCAGCAGTGGGGGGACAGACTATGGCTACACCTTC.